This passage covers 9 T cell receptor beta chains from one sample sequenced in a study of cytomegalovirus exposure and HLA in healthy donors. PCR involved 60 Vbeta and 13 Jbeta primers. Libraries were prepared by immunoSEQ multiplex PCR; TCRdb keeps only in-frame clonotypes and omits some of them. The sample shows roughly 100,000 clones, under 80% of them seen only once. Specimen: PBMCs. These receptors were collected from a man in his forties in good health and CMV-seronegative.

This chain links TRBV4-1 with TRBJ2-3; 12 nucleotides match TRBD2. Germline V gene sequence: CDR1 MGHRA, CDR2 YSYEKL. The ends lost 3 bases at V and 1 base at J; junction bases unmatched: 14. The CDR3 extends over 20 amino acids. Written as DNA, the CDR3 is TGCGCCAGCAGCCATGCCCCTAGCGGGGGGGAGAGATGGGGCACAGATACGCAGTATTTT. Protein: CASSHAPSGGERWGTDTQYF.

This CDR3 is CASSRTSSYNSPLHF. CDR3 DNA sequence: TGTGCCAGCAGCCGTACCAGCTCCTATAATTCACCCCTCCACTTT. This chain connects TRBV5-8 to TRBJ1-6; D is ambiguous. V was shortened by 4 bases and J by 0 bases, with 8 bases between the two germline ends. The CDR3 is made up of 15 amino acids. The germline V gene encodes CDR1 SGHTS and CDR2 YDEGEE.

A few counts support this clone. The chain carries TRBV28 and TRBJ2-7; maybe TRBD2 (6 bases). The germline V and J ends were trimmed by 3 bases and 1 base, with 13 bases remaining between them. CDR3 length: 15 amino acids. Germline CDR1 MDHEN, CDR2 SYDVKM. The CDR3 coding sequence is TGTGCCAGCAGTTTTGGGGGACTGGAGTCCTACGAGCAGTACTTC. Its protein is CASSFGGLESYEQYF. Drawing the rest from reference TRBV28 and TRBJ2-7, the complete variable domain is DVKVTQSSRYLVKRTGEKVFLECVQDMDHENMFWYRQDPGLGLRLIYFSYDVKMKEKGDIPEGYSVSREKKERFSLILESASTNQTSMYLCASSFGGLESYEQYFGPGTRLTVT.

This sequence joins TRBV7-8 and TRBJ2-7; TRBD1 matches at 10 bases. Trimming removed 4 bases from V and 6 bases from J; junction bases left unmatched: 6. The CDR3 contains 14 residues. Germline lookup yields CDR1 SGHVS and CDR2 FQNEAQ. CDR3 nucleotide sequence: TGTGCCAGCAGCTCCGGGACAGGGGTGGTCGAGCAGTACTTC. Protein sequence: CASSSGTGVVEQYF. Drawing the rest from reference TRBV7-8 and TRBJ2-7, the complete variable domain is GAGVSQSPRYKVAKRGQDVALRCDPISGHVSLFWYQQALGQGPEFLTYFQNEAQLDKSGLPSDRFFAERPEGSVSTLKIQRTQQEDSAVYLCASSSGTGVVEQYFGPGTRLTVT.

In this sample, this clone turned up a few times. CDR3 residues: CASSRQGGVYEQYF. In DNA form, the CDR3 reads TGTGCCAGCAGCCGACAGGGGGGAGTCTACGAGCAGTACTTC. The chain uses TRBV28 and TRBJ2-7, with 9 bases identical to TRBD1. J was trimmed by 3 bases and V by 6 bases; bases with no gene match: 6. Germline CDR1 reads MDHEN; CDR2 reads SYDVKM. The CDR3 spans 14 residues.

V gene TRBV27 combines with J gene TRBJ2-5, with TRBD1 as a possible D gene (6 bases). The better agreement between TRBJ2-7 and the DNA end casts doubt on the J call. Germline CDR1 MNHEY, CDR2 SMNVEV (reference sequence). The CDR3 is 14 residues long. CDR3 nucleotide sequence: TGTGCCAGCAGGCCCCGAGGGGGTGTCTACGAGCAGTACTTC. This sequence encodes CASRPRGGVYEQYF.

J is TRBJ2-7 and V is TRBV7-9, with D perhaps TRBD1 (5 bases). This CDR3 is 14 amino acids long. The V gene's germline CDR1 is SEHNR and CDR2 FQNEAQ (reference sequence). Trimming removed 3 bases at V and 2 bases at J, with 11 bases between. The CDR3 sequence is CASSLGRAPYEQYF. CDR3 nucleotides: TGTGCCAGCAGCTTGGGCAGGGCGCCCTACGAGCAGTACTTC. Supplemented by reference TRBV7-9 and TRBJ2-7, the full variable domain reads DTGVSQNPRHKITKRGQNVTFRCDPISEHNRLYWYRQTLGQGPEFLTYFQNEAQLEKSRLLSDRFSAERPKGSFSTLEIQRTEQGDSAMYLCASSLGRAPYEQYFGPGTRLTVT.

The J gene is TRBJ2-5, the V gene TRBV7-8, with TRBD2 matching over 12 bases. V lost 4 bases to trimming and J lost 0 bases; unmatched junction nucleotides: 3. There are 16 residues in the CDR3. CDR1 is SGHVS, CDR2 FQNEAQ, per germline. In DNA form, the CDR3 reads TGTGCCAGCAGCTCCTGGACTAGCGGGGACCAAGAGACCCAGTACTTC. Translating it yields CASSSWTSGDQETQYF.

The CDR3, as DNA: TGCGCCAGCAGCTTGGAACCCAACGGGGGCACAGATACGCAGTATTTT. This sequence encodes CASSLEPNGGTDTQYF. The chain uses TRBV5-1 and TRBJ2-3; perhaps TRBD2 as D (5 bases). The V and J ends lost 0 bases and 1 base respectively, with 12 bases between them. Germline loops: CDR1 SGHRS, CDR2 YFSETQ. This CDR3 contains 16 residues. The full variable domain, with the rest looked up from reference TRBV5-1 and TRBJ2-3, is KAGVTQTPRYLIKTRGQQVTLSCSPISGHRSVSWYQQTPGQGLQFLFEYFSETQRNKGNFPGRFSGRQFSNSRSEMNVSTLELGDSALYLCASSLEPNGGTDTQYFGPGTRLTVL.